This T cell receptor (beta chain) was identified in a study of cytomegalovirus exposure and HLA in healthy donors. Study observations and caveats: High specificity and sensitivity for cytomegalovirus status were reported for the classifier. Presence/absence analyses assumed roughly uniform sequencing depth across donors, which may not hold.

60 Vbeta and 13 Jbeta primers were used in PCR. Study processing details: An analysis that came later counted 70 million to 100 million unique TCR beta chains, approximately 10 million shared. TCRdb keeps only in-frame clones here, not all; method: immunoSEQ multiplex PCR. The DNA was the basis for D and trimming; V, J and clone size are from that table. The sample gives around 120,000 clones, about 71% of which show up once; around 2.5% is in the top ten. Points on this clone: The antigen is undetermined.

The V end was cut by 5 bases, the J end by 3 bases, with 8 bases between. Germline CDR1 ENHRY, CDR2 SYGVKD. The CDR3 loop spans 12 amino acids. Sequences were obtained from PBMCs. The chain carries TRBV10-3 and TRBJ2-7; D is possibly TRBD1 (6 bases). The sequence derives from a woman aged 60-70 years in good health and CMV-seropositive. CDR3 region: CAISPQGYEQYF. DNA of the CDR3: TGTGCCATCAGTCCACAGGGCTACGAGCAGTACTTC.